These 9 T cell receptor beta chains came from one sample sequenced in a study of OX40 agonist ivuxolimab in advanced cancers. Assay: immunoSEQ multiplex PCR; the TCRdb copy retains only in-frame clones and omits some. The sample lists around 40,000 clones; approximately 86% were seen once. The specimen was CD4+ or CD8+ T cells sorted from blood, collected in a trial of the OX40 agonist ivuxolimab. The receptor set was obtained from an adult with an advanced solid tumor such as melanoma, head and neck, liver or kidney cancer.

This clone has more than one count but fewer than ten. The V call is TRBV4-2, the J call TRBJ1-6; no definite D call. The CDR3 runs to 15 residues. Trimming shortened V by 0 bases and J by 7 bases, and 10 bases separated the two germline ends. Germline V CDR1 and CDR2: LGHNA, YNFKEQ. The CDR3 region is CASSQDGQNNSPLHF. The CDR3 DNA follows: TGTGCCAGCAGCCAAGACGGCCAGAACAATTCACCCCTCCACTTT.

The rearrangement links TRBV9 to TRBJ2-3, with D unresolved. Germline CDR1 and CDR2: SGDLS and YYNGEE. CDR3 size: 12 residues. Trimming took 2 bases from V and 0 from J, leaving 1 base between them. CDR3 in amino acids: CASSVSTDTQYF. CDR3 in DNA: TGTGCCAGCAGCGTCAGCACAGATACGCAGTATTTT.

This chain uses TRBV18 with TRBJ1-1; D gene uncertain. The germline CDR1 and CDR2 sequences are KGHSH and LQKENI. The CDR3 length is 13 residues. Trimming took 5 bases from V and 5 from J, leaving 12 bases between them. The CDR3 region has the DNA TGTGCCAGCTCAATCCCAGGACGGACTGAAGCTTTCTTT. The encoded protein is CASSIPGRTEAFF.

This chain uses TRBV9 with TRBJ2-1, with TRBD2 matching 9 bases. CDR1 is SGDLS, CDR2 YYNGEE, per germline. Trimming cost V 0 bases and J 9 bases; bases outside gene matches: 7. This CDR3 spans 15 amino acids. This chain's CDR3 is CASSVAENSGGEQFF. The CDR3 DNA is TGTGCCAGCAGCGTAGCCGAAAATAGCGGGGGTGAGCAGTTCTTC.

The chain carries TRBV7-8 and TRBJ1-2, with D uncertain. The CDR3 consists of 15 residues. Germline assignment: CDR1 SGHVS and CDR2 FQNEAQ. The V and J ends lost 1 base and 4 bases respectively, with 13 bases between them. The CDR3 DNA sequence: TGTGCCAGCAGCTTAGAAGGGTCCGTCCGCTATGGCTACACCTTC. Amino acid sequence: CASSLEGSVRYGYTF. Full variable domain (remainder filled in from reference TRBV7-8 and TRBJ1-2): GAGVSQSPRYKVAKRGQDVALRCDPISGHVSLFWYQQALGQGPEFLTYFQNEAQLDKSGLPSDRFFAERPEGSVSTLKIQRTQQEDSAVYLCASSLEGSVRYGYTFGSGTRLTVV.

Here the CDR3 reads CAWSGGVPLHF. The DNA for the CDR3 is TGTGCCTGGAGTGGAGGGGTCCCCCTCCACTTT. The gene calls are TRBV30 and TRBJ1-6; D is possibly TRBD1 (5 bases). The germline gives CDR1 GTSNPN, CDR2 SVGIG (reference sequence). The CDR3 covers 11 residues. With 1 base removed from V and 13 bases from J, the gap between germline ends came to 8 bases.

This rearrangement joins TRBV18 to TRBJ1-2, with a possible D match to TRBD1 (5 bases). The CDR3 has 14 amino acids. Germline V lookup: CDR1 KGHSH, CDR2 LQKENI. Trimming left V 4 bases short and J 6 bases short, with 15 bases between. This CDR3 is CASSLSLLGDGYTF. The CDR3 region has the DNA TGTGCCAGCTCACTTAGCCTATTGGGGGATGGCTACACCTTC. Looking up the rest from reference TRBV18 and TRBJ1-2 gives the full variable domain: NAGVMQNPRHLVRRRGQEARLRCSPMKGHSHVYWYRQLPEEGLKFMVYLQKENIIDESGMPKERFSAEFPKEGPSILRIQQVVRGDSAAYFCASSLSLLGDGYTFGSGTRLTVV.

The gene calls are TRBV28 and TRBJ1-5; 7 nucleotides line up with TRBD1. V trimming: 5 bases; J trimming: 1 base; junction bases outside the gene matches: 5. The CDR3 is made up of 15 amino acids. Germline V gene lookup returns CDR1 MDHEN and CDR2 SYDVKM. The CDR3 DNA sequence: TGTGCCAGCAGTCCGTTCAGGGGGAGCAATCAGCCCCAGCATTTT. It codes for CASSPFRGSNQPQHF.

This chain joins TRBV9 and TRBJ2-5, with TRBD2 as a possible D gene (6 bases). Germline V CDR1 and CDR2: SGDLS, YYNGEE. The CDR3 is 14 residues long. Trimming removed 1 base at V and 0 bases at J, with 7 bases between. The CDR3 is CASSVSGYQETQYF. For the CDR3, the DNA is TGTGCCAGCAGCGTAAGCGGGTACCAAGAGACCCAGTACTTC. Looking up the rest from reference TRBV9 and TRBJ2-5 gives the full variable domain: DSGVTQTPKHLITATGQRVTLRCSPRSGDLSVYWYQQSLDQGLQFLIQYYNGEERAKGNILERFSAQQFPDLHSELNLSSLELGDSALYFCASSVSGYQETQYFGPGTRLLVL.